Listed below are T cell receptor beta chains from one sample, sequenced in a study of T cell responses to AZD1222 COVID-19 vaccine. Using immunoSEQ multiplex PCR, the repertoire was profiled, and TCRdb retains in-frame clones only, with some absent. The table shows roughly 140,000 clones, with 90% occurring only once. The sample in question was peripheral blood, obtained on day 0 of AZD1222 vaccination. These receptors were taken from an adult in good health. The CDR3 runs from the conserved cysteine through the conserved F or W. A D gene is named only where the DNA matches it firmly. Expanded clones get a size class; other rows say once, few or many, or leave the size out.

v_gene,abundance,d_gene,j_gene,CDR3aa,CDR3nt
TRBV2,NA,NA,TRBJ2-7,CASSEDPGSDEQYF,TGTGCCAGCAGTGAAGATCCAGGGTCCGACGAGCAGTACTTC
TRBV9,NA,TRBD1,TRBJ1-1,CASSARDRGATEAFF,TGTGCCAGCAGTGCCCGGGACAGGGGGGCAACTGAAGCTTTCTTT
TRBV10-3,NA,NA,TRBJ1-5,CAISESVNQPQHF,TGTGCCATCAGTGAGTCAGTAAATCAGCCCCAGCATTTT
TRBV5-1,few,NA,TRBJ2-1,CASSLFKLDYNEQFF,TGCGCCAGCAGCTTGTTCAAATTAGATTACAATGAGCAGTTCTTC
TRBV30,NA,TRBD2,TRBJ2-5,CAWSVGFLAEETQYF,TGTGCCTGGAGTGTAGGGTTCCTAGCGGAGGAGACCCAGTACTTC
TRBV7-9,NA,TRBD1,TRBJ2-7,CASTRTGESYEQYF,TGTGCCAGCACCCGGACAGGAGAAAGCTACGAGCAGTACTTC
TRBV7-9,once,NA,TRBJ1-5,CASSTGNQPQHF,TGTGCCAGCAGCACGGGAAATCAGCCCCAGCATTTT
TRBV19,NA,NA,TRBJ1-1,CASSIYGTNTEAFF,TGTGCCAGTAGTATATACGGCACCAACACTGAAGCTTTCTTT
TRBV27,NA,NA,TRBJ2-1,CASSLSGLLPYNEQFF,TGTGCCAGCAGTTTATCAGGACTATTACCCTACAATGAGCAGTTCTTC
TRBV27,NA,NA,TRBJ1-5,CASSPTWQGPSNQPQHF,TGTGCCAGCAGTCCTACGTGGCAGGGACCTTCCAATCAGCCCCAGCATTTT
TRBV11-2,NA,TRBD2,TRBJ2-5,CASSPGLAETQYF,TGTGCCAGCAGCCCAGGACTAGCGGAGACCCAGTACTTC
TRBV5-6,NA,TRBD2,TRBJ2-2,CASSYGPLAGGTGELFF,TGTGCCAGCAGCTACGGCCCTCTAGCGGGAGGTACCGGGGAGCTGTTTTTT
TRBV28,NA,NA,TRBJ2-2,CASREQGRETGELFF,TGTGCCAGCAGAGAACAGGGTCGGGAGACCGGGGAGCTGTTTTTT
TRBV6-6,NA,NA,TRBJ1-4,CASSSPGGTSNEKLFF,TGTGCCAGCAGTTCCCCTGGGGGAACTTCTAATGAAAAACTGTTTTTT
TRBV6-5,NA,TRBD2,TRBJ2-7,CASRPQEVAGGEQYF,TGTGCCAGCAGACCTCAAGAGGTAGCGGGAGGAGAGCAGTACTTC
TRBV6-5,NA,NA,TRBJ1-1,CASSYEPENTEAFF,TGTGCCAGCAGTTACGAGCCGGAGAACACTGAAGCTTTCTTT
TRBV4-3,NA,NA,TRBJ1-2,CASSPNRNYGYTF,TGCGCCAGCAGCCCGAACAGGAACTATGGCTACACCTTC